Listed here are 29 T cell receptor beta chains from one sample, sequenced in a study of CD8 T cells in ankylosing spondylitis. TCRdb ran MiXCR on the 5' RACE reads and lists one entry per CDR3 protein. The sample holds 200,000 to 300,000 distinct CDR3 sequences, over 8.5% seen once. The sequenced sample was blood, either unsorted or a sorted T cell fraction (not recorded which). These receptors came from a male donor with ankylosing spondylitis or in good health (not recorded which).

This clonotype was detected ten times or more. This chain links TRBV11-2 with TRBJ1-2; the match to TRBD1 covers 7 bases. The J segment lost 8 bases and the V segment lost 6 bases, leaving 15 bases of the junction unmatched. The germline V gene encodes CDR1 SGHAT and CDR2 FQNNGV. The CDR3 covers 15 residues. In nucleotides, the CDR3 is TGTGCCAGCAGGCCCCTAAGGAGGGGGCTTCGGGGCTACACCTTC. It is translated as CASRPLRRGLRGYTF.

Ten or more counts support this clonotype. The chain links TRBV7-2 to TRBJ2-7, with 14 bases aligning to TRBD2. Germline CDR1 reads SGHTA; CDR2 reads FQGNSA. With 5 bases clipped from V and 6 bases from J, the junction kept 9 bases outside the gene matches. This CDR3 is 16 amino acids long. CDR3 protein: CASSPQGLAGEGEQYF. Here the CDR3 DNA reads TGTGCCAGCAGCCCCCAGGGACTAGCGGGGGAGGGCGAGCAGTACTTC.

The chain has TRBV18 and TRBJ2-7; 14 bases align to TRBD2. This CDR3 region has 15 residues. V shed 2 bases, J shed 5 bases, and the junction held 2 bases outside the gene matches. Germline lookup yields CDR1 KGHSH and CDR2 LQKENI. The CDR3 is CASSPGLAGGNEQYF. DNA of the CDR3: TGTGCCAGCTCACCAGGACTAGCGGGAGGCAACGAGCAGTACTTC.

J is TRBJ2-7 and V is TRBV30; 8 bases match TRBD1. The CDR3 contains 14 residues. V was clipped by 1 base and J by 7 bases; unmatched bases: 9. CDR1 is GTSNPN, CDR2 SVGIG, per germline (reference sequence). CDR3 protein: CAWSAGTGPSEQYF. The CDR3 DNA is TGTGCCTGGAGTGCGGGGACAGGCCCGTCGGAGCAGTACTTC.

In this sample, this clonotype turned up many times. V usage is TRBV20-1 and J usage is TRBJ2-3, with 10 bases fitting TRBD1. This CDR3 comprises 15 residues. V was clipped by 1 base and J by 3 bases; unmatched bases: 4. The germline gives CDR1 DFQATT, CDR2 SNEGSKA (reference sequence). The CDR3 bases are TGCAGTGCTAGAGGACAGGGGGCGAGGACAGATACGCAGTATTTT. Amino acids: CSARGQGARTDTQYF.

The rearrangement uses TRBV20-1 and TRBJ2-1; 9 bases match TRBD2. Germline V gene lookup returns CDR1 DFQATT and CDR2 SNEGSKA (reference sequence). Trimming took 1 base from V and 2 from J; bases not matched to a gene: 3. The length of the CDR3 is 15 residues. CDR3 residues: CSARGGGGAYNEQFF. The CDR3 DNA sequence: TGCAGTGCTAGAGGCGGCGGGGGGGCCTACAATGAGCAGTTCTTC.

The chain employs TRBV27 and TRBJ2-7, with D possibly matching TRBD2 (5 bases). V was cut by 4 bases and J by 9 bases, with 16 bases left in between. The germline V gene has CDR1 MNHEY and CDR2 SMNVEV (reference sequence). The CDR3 has 13 residues. The CDR3 region is CASSSTTREGQYF. Here the CDR3 DNA reads TGTGCCAGCAGTTCAACCACCCGGGAAGGGCAGTACTTC.

The chain recombines TRBV7-9 with TRBJ2-5; D not resolved. The CDR3 contains 14 residues. The germline V gene has CDR1 SEHNR and CDR2 FQNEAQ (reference sequence). Trimming removed 3 bases at V and 2 bases at J, with 10 bases between. The CDR3 sequence is CASSFGRSQETQYF. The CDR3 DNA sequence: TGTGCCAGCAGCTTCGGACGGTCACAAGAGACCCAGTACTTC.

This clonotype was seen only a few times. The CDR3: CASSLSGTSSEQYF. The CDR3 nucleotides are TGCGCCAGCAGCCTGTCCGGGACTAGCAGCGAGCAGTACTTC. The V gene is TRBV4-3, the J gene TRBJ2-7; 9 bases align to TRBD2. V shed 4 bases, J shed 6 bases, and the junction held 7 bases outside the gene matches. CDR3 length equals 14 residues. CDR1 is LGHNA and CDR2 is YSLEER in the germline V gene.

Many counts were recorded for this clonotype. This chain uses TRBV20-1 with TRBJ2-7; no clear D gene. CDR3 length: 11 residues. Germline V gene lookup returns CDR1 DFQATT and CDR2 SNEGSKA (reference sequence). The germline V and J ends were trimmed by 0 bases and 7 bases, with 7 bases remaining between them. The CDR3 protein is CSARDMGEQYF. The CDR3 DNA follows: TGCAGTGCTAGAGATATGGGGGAGCAGTACTTC.

This clonotype was seen many times. The chain carries TRBV12-3 or TRBV12-4 and TRBJ1-5; 7 positions agree with TRBD1. V was clipped by 2 bases and J by 4 bases; unmatched bases: 2. The CDR3 has 14 amino acids. The DNA for the CDR3 is TGTGCCAGCAGTTTACAACAGGGGAATCAGCCCCAGCATTTT. It encodes CASSLQQGNQPQHF.

This clonotype was recorded at least ten times. The V and J genes are TRBV12-3 or TRBV12-4 and TRBJ2-1, with 7 nucleotides matching TRBD2. The CDR3 contains 15 residues. The J segment lost 2 bases and the V segment lost 3 bases, leaving 4 bases of the junction unmatched. The CDR3 DNA reads as TGTGCCAGCAGTTTGGACGGGAGGCCCTACAATGAGCAGTTCTTC. It encodes CASSLDGRPYNEQFF.

This clonotype was seen at least ten times. V gene TRBV3-1 combines with J gene TRBJ2-7; no definite D call. V lost 1 base to trimming and J lost 3 bases, with 7 bases between them. CDR3 size: 13 residues. In germline, CDR1 is LGHDT, CDR2 YNNKEL (reference sequence). The CDR3 sequence: CASSQGQSYEQYF. As DNA, the CDR3 is TGTGCCAGCAGCCAAGGCCAAAGCTACGAGCAGTACTTC.

This clonotype has at least ten counts. The rearrangement joins TRBV7-3 to TRBJ2-3; tentatively, D is TRBD2 (5 bases). The germline CDR1 and CDR2 sequences are SGHTA and FQGTGA. The V and J ends lost 8 bases and 0 bases respectively, with 9 bases between them. This CDR3 region has 13 residues. The CDR3 DNA reads TGTGCCAGCGGACGGGGAAGCACAGATACGCAGTATTTT. This sequence encodes CASGRGSTDTQYF.

This clonotype was detected ten times or more. The chain is built from TRBV7-8 and TRBJ2-3; TRBD2 aligns across 7 bases. Germline V lookup: CDR1 SGHVS, CDR2 FQNEAQ. CDR3 length: 15 amino acids. With V trimmed by 4 bases and J by 3 bases, 7 bases remained unmatched. The CDR3 reads CASSYQRGGTDTQYF. The CDR3 DNA follows: TGTGCCAGCAGCTACCAGCGGGGTGGGACAGATACGCAGTATTTT.

In this sample, this clonotype turned up many times. This rearrangement joins TRBV6-5 to TRBJ2-5; D could derive from TRBD1 or TRBD2 (7 bases each). The CDR3 contains 17 residues. V lost 0 bases and J lost 4, with 18 bases in between. Germline CDR1 is MNHEY and CDR2 is SVGAGI. CDR3 region: CASSYSREGADGETQYF. The CDR3, as DNA: TGTGCCAGCAGTTACTCGAGGGAGGGGGCTGATGGAGAGACCCAGTACTTC.

This clonotype was found many times. The rearrangement links TRBV4-3 to TRBJ2-7; 9 bases agree with TRBD2. The V and J ends lost 4 bases and 5 bases, in that order; junction bases with no gene match: 9. Per germline, CDR1 LGHNA and CDR2 YSLEER. The CDR3 is made up of 15 amino acids. The CDR3 spells CASSLISSGVNEQYF. For the CDR3, the DNA is TGCGCCAGCAGCCTCATTTCTAGCGGGGTCAACGAGCAGTACTTC.

There are many counts of this clonotype. This rearrangement joins TRBV7-2 to TRBJ2-1, with TRBD2 matching 12 bases. Trimming removed 2 bases from V and 5 bases from J; junction bases left unmatched: 4. This CDR3 spans 16 amino acids. Germline-derived CDR1 and CDR2 are SGHTA and FQGNSA. The CDR3 reads CASSLFRTSGNNEQFF. CDR3 DNA sequence: TGTGCCAGCAGCTTATTCCGGACTAGCGGGAACAATGAGCAGTTCTTC. Full variable domain (missing parts from reference TRBV7-2 and TRBJ2-1): GAGVSQSPSNKVTEKGKDVELRCDPISGHTALYWYRQSLGQGLEFLIYFQGNSAPDKSGLPSDRFSAERTGGSVSTLTIQRTQQEDSAVYLCASSLFRTSGNNEQFFGPGTRLTVL.

This clonotype was detected many times. The chain uses TRBV18 and TRBJ2-1, with D uncertain. The CDR3 contains 14 residues. CDR1 is KGHSH and CDR2 is LQKENI in the germline V gene. V was clipped by 0 bases and J by 3 bases, with 6 bases between them. CDR3 coding DNA: TGTGCCAGCTCACCACCGATCAGCTACAATGAGCAGTTCTTC. It is translated as CASSPPISYNEQFF.

The chain has TRBV7-9 and TRBJ2-6, with TRBD2 as a possible D gene (5 bases). The CDR3 contains 17 residues. CDR1 is SEHNR and CDR2 is FQNEAQ in the germline V gene (reference sequence). Deletions cut 5 bases from V and 0 bases from J, with 14 bases between. CDR3 DNA: TGTGCCAGCAGCCCTCGGGATATCCACTCTGGGGCCAACGTCCTGACTTTC. Its protein product is CASSPRDIHSGANVLTF.

This clonotype has a handful of counts. The chain joins TRBV6-2 or TRBV6-3 to TRBJ2-7; 8 bases line up with TRBD2. V gave up 5 bases and J gave up 5 bases; unmatched junction bases: 11. Per the germline V gene, CDR1 is MNHEY and CDR2 is SVGEGT. The CDR3 contains 15 residues. CDR3 sequence reads: CASSREGGRSHEQYF. The CDR3 DNA sequence: TGTGCCAGCAGTCGGGAGGGCGGGAGATCCCACGAGCAGTACTTC.

The table lists this clonotype with many counts. The chain joins TRBV5-8 to TRBJ1-6; TRBD1 aligns across 7 bases. V shed 5 bases and J 8 bases; nucleotides not matched to a gene: 7. Germline lookup yields CDR1 SGHTS and CDR2 YDEGEE. The length of the CDR3 is 14 residues. The CDR3 loop is CASSSGQRDSPLHF. The CDR3 DNA sequence: TGTGCCAGCAGTTCGGGACAGCGAGATTCACCCCTCCACTTT. The complete variable domain, with remaining parts taken from reference TRBV5-8 and TRBJ1-6, reads EAGVTQSPTHLIKTRGQQATLRCSPISGHTSVYWYQQALGLGLQFLLWYDEGEERNRGNFPPRFSGRQFPNYSSELNVNALELEDSALYLCASSSGQRDSPLHFGNGTRLTVT.

This clonotype was recorded many times. CDR3 bases: TGCAGCGTTGGGACAGGGGGCTACAATGAGCAGTTCTTC. Translating gives CSVGTGGYNEQFF. The genes are TRBV29-1 and TRBJ2-1; 10 bases match TRBD1. V dropped 4 bases and J dropped 3; count of bases not matched to a gene: 0. The CDR3 runs 13 residues. CDR1 SQVTM and CDR2 ANQGSEA come from the germline V gene.

This clonotype was picked up many times. The chain has TRBV20-1 and TRBJ2-5; perhaps TRBD2 as D (5 bases). The V end was cut by 6 bases, the J end by 2 bases, with 13 bases between. Germline values: CDR1 DFQATT, CDR2 SNEGSKA (reference sequence). This CDR3 comprises 13 residues. This CDR3 reads CSAKVRGQETQYF. The CDR3 region has the DNA TGCAGTGCAAAGGTCCGCGGGCAAGAGACCCAGTACTTC.

Many counts were recorded for this clonotype. CDR3 nucleotide sequence: TGCGCCAGCAGCACCACTACAGGGCTGAACACTGAAGCTTTCTTT. Translating gives CASSTTTGLNTEAFF. The chain is built from TRBV5-1 and TRBJ1-1; the D gene is possibly TRBD1 (6 bases). The V gene lost 4 bases and the J gene lost 0 bases, with 13 bases spanning the gap. Germline CDR1 reads SGHRS; CDR2 reads YFSETQ. The CDR3 is 15 residues long.

This clonotype was observed at least ten times. This sequence joins TRBV20-1 and TRBJ1-2, with TRBD1 identical over 7 bases. The V gene end was trimmed by 1 base and the J gene end by 0 bases; junction bases not matched to a gene: 11. CDR3 size: 17 residues. Germline-derived CDR1 and CDR2 are DFQATT and SNEGSKA (reference sequence). The CDR3 is CSARGFKTGVANYGYTF. The CDR3 DNA follows: TGCAGTGCTAGAGGCTTCAAAACAGGGGTAGCTAACTATGGCTACACCTTC.

This clonotype was picked up many times. The chain couples TRBV20-1 to TRBJ2-7, with D unresolved. The germline gives CDR1 DFQATT, CDR2 SNEGSKA (reference sequence). The ends were cut back, 0 bases at V and 2 bases at J, with 11 bases in the middle. The CDR3 has 14 amino acids. The CDR3 reads CSARDARPAYEQYF. CDR3 DNA: TGCAGTGCTAGAGATGCCAGGCCGGCCTACGAGCAGTACTTC.

Many counts were recorded for this clonotype. The genes are TRBV12-3 or TRBV12-4 and TRBJ2-1; 15 bases map to TRBD2. CDR3 length equals 15 residues. V shed 6 bases, J shed 9 bases, and the junction held 6 bases outside the gene matches. The DNA of the CDR3 is TGTGCCAGCAGCCGGGGACTAGCGGGAGGCGCTGAGCAGTTCTTC. This gives the protein CASSRGLAGGAEQFF.

This clonotype showed up many times. The CDR3 reads CASSRGQGNSPLHF. The CDR3 nucleotides read TGTGCCAGCAGCCGAGGACAGGGTAATTCACCCCTCCACTTT. V usage is TRBV11-1 and J usage is TRBJ1-6; 8 bases match TRBD1. V dropped 5 bases and J dropped 6; count of bases not matched to a gene: 3. The CDR3 loop spans 14 amino acids. The germline V gene encodes CDR1 SGHAT and CDR2 FQDESV (reference sequence).